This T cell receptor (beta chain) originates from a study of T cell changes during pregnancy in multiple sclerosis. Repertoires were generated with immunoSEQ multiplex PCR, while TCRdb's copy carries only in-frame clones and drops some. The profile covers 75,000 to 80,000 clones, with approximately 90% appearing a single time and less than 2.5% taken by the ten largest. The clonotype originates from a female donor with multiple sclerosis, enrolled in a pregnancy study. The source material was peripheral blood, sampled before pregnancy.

For the CDR3, the DNA is TGTGCCAGCAGCGCGAACTATGGCTACACCTTC. Its translation is CASSANYGYTF. V is TRBV21-1 and J is TRBJ1-2. TRBV21-1 is reported as a pseudogene. This CDR3 contains 11 residues.